This T cell receptor beta chain derives from a study of vaccination and CD4 T cells after COVID-19. CD4+ T cells that had been cultured provided DNA sequenced with the Oncomine TCR Beta short-read assay. One entry per CDR3 protein, called by TCRdb with MiXCR from the PCR reads. The sample carries around 14,000 distinct CDR3 sequences, 51% recorded once. The treatment was: roughly nine-day PBMC culture with coronavirus spike peptide pools or control peptides (ViraFEST assay). This clonotype was counted between two and nine times. Its antigen is currently unknown. The CDR3 is 15 amino acids. V shed 2 bases and J 7 bases; nucleotides not matched to a gene: 8. Germline V gene data show CDR1 as MNHNS and CDR2 as SASEGT.

V usage is TRBV6-1 and J usage is TRBJ1-2, with 9 bases identical to TRBD1. This receptor was taken from a human donor who had recovered from COVID-19. Sequenced material: CD4+ T cells from blood, cultured in vitro. Here the CDR3 reads CASSESWTGASGYTF. DNA of the CDR3: TGTGCCAGCAGTGAAAGTTGGACAGGGGCGAGTGGCTACACCTTC.